This TCR beta chain was recovered during a study of blood T cell repertoires in COVID-19. Overall study: There were acute and convalescent COVID-19 samples, and they came from the United States, Italy and Spain. Sources were T cells, B-cell-depleted T cells, or PBMCs; the material itself was cDNA or gDNA.

This CDR3 is 13 amino acids long. Trimming cost V 5 bases and J 2 bases, with 9 bases left between them. The germline gives CDR1 SGHVS, CDR2 FQNEAQ. Repertoires were generated with immunoSEQ multiplex PCR, while TCRdb's copy carries only in-frame clones and drops some. The table has some 94,000 clones, over 80% seen once. This receptor was taken from a man between 65 and 85 years old with active or convalescent COVID-19. J is TRBJ1-2 and V is TRBV7-8, with D possibly matching TRBD1 (6 bases). Sequenced sample: peripheral blood. The CDR3 nucleotides read TGTGCCAGCAGCCACGGACAGAACTATGGCTACACCTTC. It specifies CASSHGQNYGYTF.